This T cell receptor (beta chain) originates from a study of Graves' ophthalmopathy and Graves' hyperthyroidism. A remark on this clonotype: Its specificity is unknown.

Researchers took RNA transcripts and amplified TCR beta CDR3 regions from them. First-round RT-PCR with HTBI primers preceded a second-round multiplex PCR. TCRdb processed the multiplex PCR reads anew with MiXCR; each CDR3 protein has one entry. This sample has about 1.1 million distinct CDR3 sequences, with around a third found just once. Overall study results and limits: Classification of ophthalmopathy versus stable hyperthyroidism by a 13-signature model yielded around 90% sensitivity and 75% to 84% specificity.

This clonotype originated in an adult man with Graves' hyperthyroidism. The specimen sequenced was peripheral blood or thyroid tissue (not recorded which).

CDR3 sequence: CASNSGGALETQYF. The CDR3 DNA reads TGTGCCAGCAACTCCGGGGGGGCATTGGAGACCCAGTACTTC. The chain couples TRBV9 to TRBJ2-5, with 8 bases that match TRBD2. Germline V lookup: CDR1 SGDLS, CDR2 YYNGEE. The V and J ends lost 6 bases and 5 bases, in that order; junction bases with no gene match: 9. The CDR3 runs to 14 residues.